Listed below are T cell receptor beta chains from one sample, sequenced in a study of cytomegalovirus exposure and HLA in healthy donors. Profiled with immunoSEQ multiplex PCR; TCRdb holds only in-frame clones, not every one. The sample includes some 130,000 clones, roughly two thirds of them seen just once. What was sequenced was PBMCs. The origin of the receptors is a man aged 25 to 40 in good health and CMV-seropositive. The CDR3 runs from the conserved cysteine through the conserved F or W. The D gene is left open where the match is weak. For some rows the clone size is stated as once, few or many, or as a class when expanded; others skip it.

J: TRBJ2-1; V: TRBV21-1; D: -; size: once; CDR3: CASSKVRNEQFF; DNA: TGTGCCAGCAGCAAAGTTAGAAATGAGCAGTTCTTC
J: TRBJ1-2; V: TRBV27; D: TRBD1; size: -; CDR3: CASNFRDRGYGYTF; DNA: TGTGCCAGCAATTTCCGGGACAGGGGTTATGGCTACACCTTC
J: TRBJ2-3; V: TRBV5-1; D: TRBD2; size: -; CDR3: CASSWRAGVADTQYF; DNA: TGCGCCAGCAGCTGGCGGGCGGGAGTAGCAGATACGCAGTATTTT
J: TRBJ1-4; V: TRBV5-4; D: TRBD1; size: -; CDR3: CASSLRQGAVANEKLFF; DNA: TGTGCCAGCAGCCTGAGACAGGGGGCCGTTGCTAATGAAAAACTGTTTTTT
J: TRBJ1-4; V: TRBV6-6; D: -; size: once; CDR3: CASSYSRQNLEKLFF; DNA: TGTGCCAGCAGTTACTCGCGGCAGAACCTTGAAAAACTGTTTTTT
J: TRBJ1-1; V: TRBV7-9; D: -; size: once; CDR3: CASSSGRTTSLNTEAFF; DNA: TGTGCCAGCAGCTCAGGCAGAACAACCTCTTTGAACACTGAAGCTTTCTTT
J: TRBJ1-1; V: TRBV5-6; D: TRBD1; size: -; CDR3: CASSAETGFFTEAFF; DNA: TGTGCCAGCAGCGCTGAGACAGGGTTTTTTACTGAAGCTTTCTTT
J: TRBJ2-2; V: TRBV11-2; D: TRBD1; size: few; CDR3: CASSPLRDRVNTGELFF; DNA: TGTGCCAGCAGTCCACTCCGGGACAGGGTGAACACCGGGGAGCTGTTTTTT
J: TRBJ1-3; V: TRBV4-2; D: -; size: -; CDR3: CASSQDVGGTSGNTIYF; DNA: TGTGCCAGCAGCCAAGATGTAGGCGGAACCTCTGGAAACACCATATATTTT
J: TRBJ2-7; V: TRBV4-1; D: -; size: -; CDR3: CASSRLGRPYEQYF; DNA: TGCGCCAGCAGCCGACTGGGGCGGCCCTACGAGCAGTACTTC
J: TRBJ1-1; V: TRBV19; D: -; size: -; CDR3: CASSIWGGTGGTEAFF; DNA: TGTGCCAGTAGTATTTGGGGCGGCACCGGGGGAACTGAAGCTTTCTTT
J: TRBJ2-1; V: TRBV4-1; D: TRBD2; size: -; CDR3: CASSQEKGLAGHNEQFF; DNA: TGCGCCAGCAGCCAAGAAAAAGGACTAGCGGGTCACAATGAGCAGTTCTTC
J: TRBJ2-7; V: TRBV29-1; D: -; size: few; CDR3: CSAGWDSAYEQYF; DNA: TGCAGCGCTGGATGGGACTCCGCCTACGAGCAGTACTTC
J: TRBJ2-5; V: TRBV9; D: -; size: few; CDR3: CASSGTSRGETQYF; DNA: TGTGCCAGCAGCGGGACGTCCCGGGGGGAGACCCAGTACTTC
J: TRBJ2-3; V: TRBV29-1; D: TRBD1; size: few; CDR3: CSVEDPGQGTDTQYF; DNA: TGCAGCGTTGAAGATCCGGGACAGGGTACAGATACGCAGTATTTT
J: TRBJ2-4; V: TRBV20-1; D: -; size: -; CDR3: CSAGQGAQYF; DNA: TGCAGTGCTGGTCAAGGGGCGCAGTACTTC
J: TRBJ1-5; V: TRBV19; D: -; size: few; CDR3: CASTTNTRGPQHF; DNA: TGTGCCAGTACCACAAACACACGAGGACCCCAGCATTTT
J: TRBJ2-2; V: TRBV5-1; D: TRBD2; size: -; CDR3: CASSPGLAGVGTGELFF; DNA: TGCGCCAGCAGCCCTGGACTAGCGGGAGTAGGAACCGGGGAGCTGTTTTTT
J: TRBJ2-7; V: TRBV4-2; D: -; size: -; CDR3: CASSPTDSYEQYF; DNA: TGTGCCAGCAGCCCTACTGACTCCTACGAGCAGTACTTC
J: TRBJ2-1; V: TRBV19; D: TRBD2; size: -; CDR3: CASSIPPSGLRGQFF; DNA: TGTGCCAGTAGTATCCCCCCTAGCGGTCTTCGGGGGCAGTTCTTC
J: TRBJ2-5; V: TRBV12-5; D: -; size: -; CDR3: CASGLGLRYQETQYF; DNA: TGTGCTAGTGGTTTGGGATTGCGCTACCAAGAGACCCAGTACTTC
J: TRBJ2-3; V: TRBV7-3; D: TRBD2; size: -; CDR3: CASSLTLAARGTQYF; DNA: TGTGCCAGCAGCTTAACTCTAGCGGCCCGGGGTACGCAGTATTTT
J: TRBJ2-3; V: TRBV29-1; D: -; size: -; CDR3: CSVEGAVAEGTDTQYF; DNA: TGCAGCGTTGAAGGTGCGGTAGCGGAAGGCACAGATACGCAGTATTTT
J: TRBJ2-2; V: TRBV29-1; D: -; size: -; CDR3: CSVTGSRNTGELFF; DNA: TGCAGCGTTACTGGGAGCCGGAACACCGGGGAGCTGTTTTTT
J: TRBJ2-1; V: TRBV5-1; D: TRBD1; size: few; CDR3: CASSYGQVLEQFF; DNA: TGCGCCAGCAGCTATGGACAGGTTCTTGAGCAGTTCTTC
J: TRBJ2-1; V: TRBV25-1; D: -; size: -; CDR3: CASSELGYNEQFF; DNA: TGTGCCAGCAGTGAACTAGGCTACAATGAGCAGTTCTTC
J: TRBJ2-3; V: TRBV20-1; D: -; size: -; CDR3: CSAREFSSYF; DNA: TGCAGTGCTAGAGAGTTCTCTAGCTATTTT
J: TRBJ2-5; V: TRBV5-1; D: -; size: -; CDR3: CASSLPGKETQYF; DNA: TGCGCCAGCAGCCTACCGGGGAAGGAGACCCAGTACTTC
J: TRBJ2-7; V: TRBV9; D: -; size: few; CDR3: CASSAQQLDTYEQYF; DNA: TGTGCCAGCAGCGCCCAACAACTAGACACCTACGAGCAGTACTTC
J: TRBJ2-5; V: TRBV15; D: TRBD1; size: -; CDR3: CATSRDTGVETQYF; DNA: TGTGCCACCAGCAGAGATACAGGGGTCGAGACCCAGTACTTC
J: TRBJ1-4; V: TRBV21-1; D: -; size: -; CDR3: CASSKKVFRTGIRSEKLFF; DNA: TGTGCCAGCAGCAAAAAGGTATTTAGGACAGGCATTAGGAGTGAAAAACTGTTTTTT
J: TRBJ1-1; V: TRBV19; D: TRBD1; size: once; CDR3: CASSLRTGASLNTEAFF; DNA: TGTGCCAGTAGTCTAAGGACAGGGGCCAGTTTAAACACTGAAGCTTTCTTT
J: TRBJ2-1; V: TRBV7-9; D: TRBD2; size: few; CDR3: CASSSGTSGRAGEQFF; DNA: TGTGCCAGCAGCTCCGGGACTAGCGGGAGGGCCGGTGAGCAGTTCTTC
J: TRBJ1-4; V: TRBV5-1; D: -; size: -; CDR3: CASSLKSGRGDEKLFF; DNA: TGCGCCAGCAGCTTGAAGTCGGGCAGGGGAGATGAAAAACTGTTTTTT
J: TRBJ1-2; V: TRBV19; D: TRBD1; size: -; CDR3: CASSGRGRMGGYTF; DNA: TGTGCCAGTTCCGGCAGGGGGCGGATGGGCGGCTACACCTTC
J: TRBJ1-2; V: TRBV11-2; D: -; size: -; CDR3: CASSPVSPGPGYGYTF; DNA: TGTGCCAGCAGCCCAGTTAGTCCGGGTCCGGGGTATGGCTACACCTTC
J: TRBJ2-1; V: TRBV6-5; D: -; size: -; CDR3: CASSPGTLGGNEQFF; DNA: TGTGCCAGCAGTCCTGGGACCCTAGGGGGCAATGAGCAGTTCTTC
J: TRBJ2-7; V: TRBV7-3; D: TRBD2; size: -; CDR3: CASSSFGGSEQYF; DNA: TGTGCCAGCAGCTCGTTCGGGGGGTCTGAGCAGTACTTC
J: TRBJ1-1; V: TRBV28; D: -; size: -; CDR3: CASSLGRAGANTEAFF; DNA: TGTGCCAGCAGTTTAGGTCGGGCAGGGGCGAACACTGAAGCTTTCTTT